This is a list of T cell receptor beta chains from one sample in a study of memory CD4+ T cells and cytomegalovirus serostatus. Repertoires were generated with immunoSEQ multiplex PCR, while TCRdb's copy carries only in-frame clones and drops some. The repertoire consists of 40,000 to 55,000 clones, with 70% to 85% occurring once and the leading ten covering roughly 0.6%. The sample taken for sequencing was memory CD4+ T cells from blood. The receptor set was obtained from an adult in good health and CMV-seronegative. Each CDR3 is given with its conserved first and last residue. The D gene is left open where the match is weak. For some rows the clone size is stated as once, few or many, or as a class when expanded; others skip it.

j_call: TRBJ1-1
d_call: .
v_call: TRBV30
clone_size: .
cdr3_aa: CAWIGLNFWDTEAFF
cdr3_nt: TGTGCCTGGATTGGTTTGAACTTCTGGGACACTGAAGCTTTCTTT

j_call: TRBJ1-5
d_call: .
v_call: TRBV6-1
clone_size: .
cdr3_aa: CASSEGQGAQPQHF
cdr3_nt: TGTGCCAGCAGTGAAGGGCAGGGCGCCCAGCCCCAGCATTTT

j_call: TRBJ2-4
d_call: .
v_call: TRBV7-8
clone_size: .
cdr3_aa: CASSFGDGQNIQYF
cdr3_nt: TGTGCCAGCAGCTTCGGGGACGGACAAAACATTCAGTACTTC

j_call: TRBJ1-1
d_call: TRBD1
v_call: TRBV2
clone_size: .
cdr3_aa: CASSQGQGARTEAFF
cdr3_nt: TGTGCCAGCAGTCAAGGACAGGGGGCGCGTACTGAAGCTTTCTTT

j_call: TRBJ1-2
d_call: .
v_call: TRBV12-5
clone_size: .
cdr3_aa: CASGLPRSGDYGYTF
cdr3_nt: TGTGCTAGTGGACTCCCTCGTTCGGGGGACTATGGCTACACCTTC

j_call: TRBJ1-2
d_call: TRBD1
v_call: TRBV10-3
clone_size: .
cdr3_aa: CAISPPGQGYTF
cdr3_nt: TGTGCCATCAGTCCTCCGGGACAGGGGTACACCTTC

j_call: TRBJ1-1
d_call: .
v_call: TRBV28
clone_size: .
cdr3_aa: CASSPTQGFMNTEAFF
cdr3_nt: TGTGCCAGCAGTCCTACACAGGGTTTTATGAACACTGAAGCTTTCTTT

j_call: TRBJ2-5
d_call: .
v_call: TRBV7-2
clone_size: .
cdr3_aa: CASSSQGGETQYF
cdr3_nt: TGTGCCAGCAGCTCGCAGGGGGGAGAGACCCAGTACTTC

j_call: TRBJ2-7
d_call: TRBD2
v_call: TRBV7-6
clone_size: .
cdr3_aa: CASSLRAGASYEQYF
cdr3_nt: TGTGCCAGCAGCTTAAGAGCGGGGGCGTCCTACGAGCAGTACTTC

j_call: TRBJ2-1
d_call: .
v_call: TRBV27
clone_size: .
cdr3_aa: CASSSSFNEQFF
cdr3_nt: TGTGCCAGCAGTTCCTCCTTTAATGAGCAGTTCTTC

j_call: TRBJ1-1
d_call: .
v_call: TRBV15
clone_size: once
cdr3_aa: CATSRGRGRSTEAFF
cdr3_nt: TGTGCCACCAGCAGAGGGAGAGGGAGAAGCACTGAAGCTTTCTTT

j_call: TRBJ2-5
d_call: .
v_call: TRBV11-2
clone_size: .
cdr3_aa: CASSLGQPPETQYF
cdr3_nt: TGTGCCAGCAGCTTAGGACAGCCGCCAGAGACCCAGTACTTC

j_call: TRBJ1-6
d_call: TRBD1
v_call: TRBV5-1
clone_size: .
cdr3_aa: CASRTGQGDSPLHF
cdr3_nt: TGCGCCAGCAGGACAGGACAGGGGGATTCACCCCTCCACTTT

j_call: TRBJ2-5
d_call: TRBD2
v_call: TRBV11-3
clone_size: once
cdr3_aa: CASSSRVAGEQETQYF
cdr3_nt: TGTGCCAGCAGCTCCCGGGTAGCGGGGGAACAAGAGACCCAGTACTTC

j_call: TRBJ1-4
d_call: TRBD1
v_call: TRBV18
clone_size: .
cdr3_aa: CASSPPHGQGESEKLFF
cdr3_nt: TGTGCCAGCTCACCACCTCACGGACAGGGGGAATCCGAAAAACTGTTTTTT

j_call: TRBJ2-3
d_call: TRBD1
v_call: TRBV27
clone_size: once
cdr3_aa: CASSQTGGYSTDTQYF
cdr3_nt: TGTGCCAGCAGTCAGACAGGGGGCTATTCCACAGATACGCAGTATTTT

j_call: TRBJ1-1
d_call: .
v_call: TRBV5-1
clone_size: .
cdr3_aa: CASSLAGGTNTEAFF
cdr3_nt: TGCGCCAGCAGCTTGGCTGGGGGTACGAACACTGAAGCTTTCTTT

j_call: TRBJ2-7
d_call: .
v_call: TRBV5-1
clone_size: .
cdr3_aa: CASSLDGYSYEQYF
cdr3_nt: TGCGCCAGCAGCTTGGATGGGTATTCCTACGAGCAGTACTTC

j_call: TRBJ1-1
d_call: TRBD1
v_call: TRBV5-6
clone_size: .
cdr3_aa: CAATGTGGLDTEAFF
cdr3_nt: TGTGCCGCCACCGGGACAGGGGGCTTGGACACTGAAGCTTTCTTT

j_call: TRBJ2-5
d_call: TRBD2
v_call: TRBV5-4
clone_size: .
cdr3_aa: CASSLRGGSETQYF
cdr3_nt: TGTGCCAGCAGCTTGCGGGGGGGATCAGAGACCCAGTACTTC

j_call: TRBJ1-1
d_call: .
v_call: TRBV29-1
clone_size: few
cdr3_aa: CSAGTNTEAFF
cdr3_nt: TGCAGCGCAGGGACGAACACTGAAGCTTTCTTT

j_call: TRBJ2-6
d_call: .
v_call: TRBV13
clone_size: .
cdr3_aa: CASSLNSPGANVLTF
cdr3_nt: TGTGCCAGCAGCTTAAATAGCCCTGGGGCCAACGTCCTGACTTTC

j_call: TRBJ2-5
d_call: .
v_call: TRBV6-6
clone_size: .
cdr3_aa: CASSYSDFTKETQYF
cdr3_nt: TGTGCCAGCAGTTACTCCGACTTTACTAAAGAGACCCAGTACTTC

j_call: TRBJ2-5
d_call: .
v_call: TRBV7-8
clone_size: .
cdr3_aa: CASSPQTSGGTQYF
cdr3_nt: TGTGCCAGCAGCCCCCAGACTAGTGGCGGGACCCAGTACTTC

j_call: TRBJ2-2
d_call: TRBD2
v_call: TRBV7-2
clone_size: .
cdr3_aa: CASRNVAGGNTGELFF
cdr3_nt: TGTGCCAGCAGAAACGTAGCGGGGGGGAACACCGGGGAGCTGTTTTTT

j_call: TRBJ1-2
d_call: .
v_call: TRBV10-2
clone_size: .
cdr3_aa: CASSPRSGVDGYTF
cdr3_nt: TGCGCCAGCAGCCCTCGGAGTGGGGTCGATGGCTACACCTTC

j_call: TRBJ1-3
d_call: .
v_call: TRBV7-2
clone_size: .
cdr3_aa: CASSLVGNTIYF
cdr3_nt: TGTGCCAGCAGCTTAGTTGGAAACACCATATATTTT

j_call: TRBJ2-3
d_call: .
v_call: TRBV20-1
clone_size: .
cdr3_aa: CSADGRDTQYF
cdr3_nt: TGCAGTGCTGACGGCAGGGATACGCAGTATTTT

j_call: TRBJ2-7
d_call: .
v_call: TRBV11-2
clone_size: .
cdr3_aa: CASSLLNSGKEQYF
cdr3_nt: TGTGCCAGCAGCTTGTTGAATTCGGGAAAAGAGCAGTACTTC

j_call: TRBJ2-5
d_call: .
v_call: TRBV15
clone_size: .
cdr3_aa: CATSRAVNQETQYF
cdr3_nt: TGTGCCACCAGCAGAGCGGTCAACCAAGAGACCCAGTACTTC

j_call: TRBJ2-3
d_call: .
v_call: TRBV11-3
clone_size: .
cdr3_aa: CASSSRLADTQYF
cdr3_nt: TGTGCCAGCAGCTCCCGACTAGCAGATACGCAGTATTTT

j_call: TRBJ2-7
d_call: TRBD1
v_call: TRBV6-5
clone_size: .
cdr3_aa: CASSYRDSQGYEQYF
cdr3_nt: TGTGCCAGCAGTTACCGGGACAGCCAGGGCTACGAGCAGTACTTC

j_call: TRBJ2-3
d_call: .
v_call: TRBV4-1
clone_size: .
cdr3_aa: CASSQVTDTQYF
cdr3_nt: TGCGCCAGCAGCCAAGTTACAGATACGCAGTATTTT